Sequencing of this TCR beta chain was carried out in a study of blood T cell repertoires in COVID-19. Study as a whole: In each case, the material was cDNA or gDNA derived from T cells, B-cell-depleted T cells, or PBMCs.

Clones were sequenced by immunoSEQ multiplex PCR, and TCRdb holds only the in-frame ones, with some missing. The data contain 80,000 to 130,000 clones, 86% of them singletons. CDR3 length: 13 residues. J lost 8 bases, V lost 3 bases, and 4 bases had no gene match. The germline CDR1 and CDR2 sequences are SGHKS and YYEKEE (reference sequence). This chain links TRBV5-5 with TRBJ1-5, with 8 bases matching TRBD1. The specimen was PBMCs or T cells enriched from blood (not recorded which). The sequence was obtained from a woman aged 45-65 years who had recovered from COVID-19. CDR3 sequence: CASSWLQGEPQHF. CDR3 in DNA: TGTGCCAGCAGCTGGCTACAGGGGGAGCCCCAGCATTTT.